The 20 T cell receptor beta chains below all came from one sample that was sequenced in a study of cytomegalovirus exposure and HLA in healthy donors. Both 60 Vbeta primers and 13 Jbeta primers went into the PCR. The assay was immunoSEQ multiplex PCR, and TCRdb's table has in-frame clones only and misses some. The top ten hold roughly 3% of the sample, which has 95,000 to 110,000 clones, around 60% seen once. Sequenced input: PBMCs. The source is a woman between 45 and 65 years old in good health and CMV-seronegative.

This clone has just a few counts. The chain is built from TRBV6-1 and TRBJ2-5, with TRBD2 as a possible D gene (5 bases). V shed 7 bases and J shed 4 bases, with 22 bases lying between them. This CDR3 spans 16 amino acids. The germline V gene encodes CDR1 MNHNS and CDR2 SASEGT. Written as DNA, the CDR3 is TGTGCCAGCATTCAAGCGGAGAGTGGGTTCGGAGAGACCCAGTACTTC. Translation: CASIQAESGFGETQYF.

The CDR3 sequence: CASSLDRDQPQHF. For the CDR3, the DNA is TGTGCCAGCAGCTTAGACAGGGATCAGCCCCAGCATTTT. The chain employs TRBV11-2 and TRBJ1-5; D is possibly TRBD1 (5 bases). Trimming took 0 bases from V and 5 from J, leaving 5 bases between them. Germline CDR1 reads SGHAT; CDR2 reads FQNNGV. The CDR3 consists of 13 residues.

The chain employs TRBV7-8 and TRBJ2-7; 9 bases fit TRBD1. From germline, CDR1 is SGHVS and CDR2 FQNEAQ. The CDR3 is 16 amino acids. V shed 5 bases, J shed 2 bases, and the junction held 10 bases outside the gene matches. CDR3 bases: TGTGCCAGCAGCCCGTACCGGGACAGGGTGACCTACGAGCAGTACTTC. As protein: CASSPYRDRVTYEQYF.

This clone has only a few counts. The V and J genes are TRBV27 and TRBJ2-7, with a tentative D call TRBD1 (6 bases). The germline gives CDR1 MNHEY, CDR2 SMNVEV (reference sequence). The length of the CDR3 is 15 residues. V lost 4 bases, J lost 4 bases, and 17 bases lay in between. CDR3 sequence reads: CASSSTGSRFYEQYF. The CDR3 DNA sequence: TGTGCCAGCAGTTCAACAGGGAGTCGATTTTACGAGCAGTACTTC.

This chain joins TRBV7-8 and TRBJ1-1, with D possibly matching TRBD1 (5 bases). The germline V and J ends were trimmed by 1 base and 3 bases, with 9 bases remaining between them. CDR3 length: 14 residues. Looked up from germline, CDR1 is SGHVS and CDR2 is FQNEAQ. The CDR3: CASSLDSGDTEAFF. The CDR3 nucleotides are TGTGCCAGCAGCTTAGATTCGGGGGACACTGAAGCTTTCTTT.

The rearrangement links TRBV2 to TRBJ1-6; 8 bases are shared with TRBD1. J lost 6 bases, V lost 5 bases, and 6 bases had no gene match. The germline CDR1 and CDR2 sequences are SNHLY and FYNNEI. The CDR3 runs 15 residues. CDR3 sequence (DNA): TGTGCCAGCAGTCGGGACAGGATCATTAATTCACCCCTCCACTTT. Its protein is CASSRDRIINSPLHF.

This clone was observed a few times. The chain recombines TRBV5-1 with TRBJ1-5; TRBD1 aligns across 8 bases. From germline, CDR1 is SGHRS and CDR2 YFSETQ. The CDR3 totals 14 residues. J was trimmed by 6 bases and V by 0 bases; bases with no gene match: 2. The DNA for the CDR3 is TGCGCCAGCAGCTTGGGTACAGGGGGTCAGCCCCAGCATTTT. Protein sequence: CASSLGTGGQPQHF.

The rearrangement joins TRBV7-9 to TRBJ2-1; 11 nucleotides agree with TRBD2. Trimming cost V 11 bases and J 6 bases; bases outside gene matches: 12. The CDR3 contains 15 residues. Germline CDR1 SEHNR, CDR2 FQNEAQ (reference sequence). CDR3 coding DNA: TGTGCCGAGAGGGCTAGCGGGAGGAGGGTCAATGAGCAGTTCTTC. This codes for CAERASGRRVNEQFF.

The chain has TRBV5-8 and TRBJ2-7; D is possibly TRBD1 (6 bases). The V gene lost 2 bases and the J gene lost 7 bases, with 13 bases spanning the gap. The germline V gene has CDR1 SGHTS and CDR2 YDEGEE. CDR3 length equals 13 residues. CDR3 amino acids: CASSFNREGEQYF. CDR3 DNA: TGTGCCAGCAGCTTCAACAGGGAAGGGGAGCAGTACTTC.

The chain has TRBV19 and TRBJ1-1; TRBD1 is a possible D gene (5 bases). V lost 8 bases, J lost 0 bases, and 13 bases lay in between. Looked up from germline, CDR1 is LNHDA and CDR2 is SQIVND (reference sequence). There are 14 residues in the CDR3. As DNA, the CDR3 is TGTGCCAGTCGCGGGGCAGCGCTGAACACTGAAGCTTTCTTT. Protein sequence: CASRGAALNTEAFF.

The V and J genes are TRBV7-9 and TRBJ2-1; no clear D. V lost 5 bases and J 8 bases, leaving 4 bases between the germline ends. The CDR3 runs to 10 residues. In germline, CDR1 is SEHNR, CDR2 FQNEAQ (reference sequence). The CDR3 loop reads CASSTYEQFF. The CDR3 coding sequence is TGTGCCAGCAGCACATATGAGCAGTTCTTC.

The sample holds a few counts of this clone. V gene TRBV7-3 combines with J gene TRBJ2-3; TRBD2 matches 7 bases. V lost 2 bases, J lost 0 bases, and 2 bases stayed unmatched. Germline loops: CDR1 SGHTA, CDR2 FQGTGA. The CDR3 contains 15 residues. The DNA of the CDR3 is TGTGCCAGCAGCTTACTGGGACTAAGCACAGATACGCAGTATTTT. It translates to CASSLLGLSTDTQYF.

The chain carries TRBV7-9 and TRBJ1-2; D remains unclear. Germline V CDR1 and CDR2: SEHNR, FQNEAQ (reference sequence). Deletions cut 3 bases from V and 8 bases from J, with 10 bases between. This CDR3 spans 12 amino acids. Here the CDR3 DNA reads TGTGCCAGCAGCTTGGGGAGTAGGGGCTACACCTTC. This encodes CASSLGSRGYTF.

In this sample, this clone turned up a few times. This sequence joins TRBV7-9 and TRBJ1-1; D might be TRBD1 (5 bases). CDR1 and CDR2 from the germline V gene are SEHNR and FQNEAQ (reference sequence). The CDR3 runs 15 residues. The V end lost 7 bases, the J end lost 5 bases, and 20 bases lay between the germline ends. The CDR3 here is CASNKIGGLETEAFF. CDR3 nucleotide sequence: TGTGCCAGCAACAAAATCGGGGGGTTAGAGACTGAAGCTTTCTTT.

V gene TRBV4-1 combines with J gene TRBJ1-1; D gene ambiguous. In germline, CDR1 is MGHRA, CDR2 YSYEKL. This CDR3 contains 16 residues. Trimming left V 4 bases short and J 8 bases short, with 23 bases between. The CDR3 bases are TGCGCCAGCAGCCCCACCGTGGCCGCGAGAGGTTGGGAAGCTTTCTTT. It specifies CASSPTVAARGWEAFF.

This clone occurred a few times. In DNA form, the CDR3 reads TGTGCCAGCAGCTCACGTAGGCTAGCGGCCTACAATGAGCAGTTCTTC. This codes for CASSSRRLAAYNEQFF. The chain is built from TRBV7-8 and TRBJ2-1; TRBD2 aligns across 7 bases. V dropped 4 bases and J dropped 2; count of bases not matched to a gene: 8. The CDR3 extends over 16 amino acids. Germline values: CDR1 SGHVS, CDR2 FQNEAQ.

This clone was observed a handful of times. The V call is TRBV7-6, the J call TRBJ2-7; tentatively, D is TRBD1 (5 bases). The germline gives CDR1 SGHVS, CDR2 FNYEAQ. This CDR3 is built from 17 residues. Trimming cost V 2 bases and J 1 base, with 18 bases left between them. The CDR3 DNA is TGTGCCAGCAGCTTAAGGCCCCCCGGCAGGGAATCCTACGAGCAGTACTTC. Translation gives CASSLRPPGRESYEQYF.

The chain carries TRBV11-2 and TRBJ2-1, with TRBD2 as a possible D gene (5 bases). The germline CDR1 and CDR2 sequences are SGHAT and FQNNGV. V was shortened by 4 bases and J by 8 bases, with 18 bases between the two germline ends. This CDR3 has 15 amino acids. This chain's CDR3 is CASSSPGISRDEQFF. The CDR3 bases are TGTGCCAGCAGCTCCCCCGGGATTAGTAGGGATGAGCAGTTCTTC.

This clone turned up a few times. The V call is TRBV19, the J call TRBJ2-3; 11 nucleotides align to TRBD2. The germline CDR1 and CDR2 sequences are LNHDA and SQIVND (reference sequence). This CDR3 region has 15 residues. The V gene end was trimmed by 1 base and the J gene end by 5 bases; junction bases not matched to a gene: 2. In DNA, the CDR3 is TGTGCCAGTAGTATAGCCCTAGCGGGAGGAGATACGCAGTATTTT. Translation gives CASSIALAGGDTQYF.

The chain joins TRBV7-8 to TRBJ2-7, with D perhaps TRBD1 (6 bases). Germline V CDR1 and CDR2: SGHVS, FQNEAQ. The length of the CDR3 is 15 residues. The V and J ends lost 4 bases and 0 bases respectively, with 13 bases between them. CDR3 DNA: TGTGCCAGCAGCTCAGGGGCCTCCCCCTCCTACGAGCAGTACTTC. Residues: CASSSGASPSYEQYF.